This TCR beta chain was sequenced in a study of cytomegalovirus exposure and HLA in healthy donors (dated by TCRdb to 2015 to 2018). Regarding the research as a whole: According to an earlier analysis of 450 to 650 of the donors, about 180 million T cells yielded over 100 million unique TCR beta sequences and 250 to 350 Gb of sequence data. Roughly 300 gigabases of sequencing data and around 85 million unique TCR sequences made up an early release that covered fewer than 650 HLA-typed donors. The genetic ancestry cluster associated with self-reported Caucasian donors included roughly four fifths of the roughly 390 genotyped donors. The study aimed to test whether cataloging public T cell receptors could reveal signatures of past pathogen exposure. The T cell repertoires of several hundred subjects were profiled by immunosequencing and related to cytomegalovirus serostatus. In addition to the first cohort of hundreds of subjects, a separate validation cohort of 120 different subjects was used. The study combined high-throughput TCR immunosequencing, statistical association of individual TCRs with disease status, and machine learning to predict cytomegalovirus infection status. A later analysis re-analyzed previously published TCR beta repertoires from approximately 670 donors and added high-resolution HLA genotyping to study TCR occurrence patterns. The later analysis used no new phenotypic data to find candidate immune exposures, relying instead on TCR beta sequences and their occurrence across donors. An earlier analysis of roughly 600 of the donors used high-throughput TCR beta sequencing to judge whether each TCR beta V gene segment behaved as functional or pseudogenic. Alongside the repertoire data, information on donor age, sex, ethnicity and CMV serostatus was compiled. A later genetic analysis used genome-wide SNP genotypes for about 60% of the roughly 700 donors, treating that subset as a discovery cohort. Every repertoire in the discovery cohort had been generated on one and the same sequencing platform. Class I and class II HLA loci were covered by the typing at four-digit resolution. The number of donors typed differed by locus, with 629-630 for A, B, C, DRB1 and DQB1, approximately 500 for DQA1, over 600 for DPA1, and some 470 for DPB1. Because of strong linkage in the cohort, 5 or 6 DR-DQ haplotypes were treated as single units for association and clustering. Across about 370 genotyped donors of the cohort, an average of roughly 230,000 unique TCR beta nucleotide sequences per donor were sequenced, and 15% to 20% of those sequences were non-productive. What the work shows at the level of the full study, not this receptor alone: Several of the top co-occurrence clusters appeared to be linked to parvovirus B19, influenza, CMV and Epstein-Barr virus, according to a later analysis. In an earlier analysis of roughly 560 of the donors, most TCR beta V segments were observed in productive rearrangements about 87% or about 30% of the time, broadly matching IMGT annotations. Three of the identified cytomegalovirus-associated TCR beta chains were confirmed in vitro to be specific for cytomegalovirus antigens. When HLA alleles, especially DR and DQ, strongly co-occurred, attributing TCR associations to individual alleles was difficult. Compared with the 666-donor mean, donors in an Asian-associated ancestry cluster had fewer N-insertions in productive TCRs, according to a later genetic analysis. The authors suggested that the approach could potentially be generalized to other disease states and immunological phenotypes. While some public TCRs were present in many individuals, most TCR sequences turned up only very rarely across donors. The cohort was sequenced for TCR beta chains only, and without alpha or paired-chain data the features that could be detected were limited. A total of 164 TCR beta chains were listed by the study as associated with cytomegalovirus. A later genetic analysis associated a missense DCLRE1C variant with V-gene and J-gene trimming of TCR beta chains, and an independent cohort replicated the association. A later analysis associated roughly 17,000 TCR beta sequences with specific HLA alleles at a false discovery rate of 0.05. A later analysis found that TCR association rates varied across HLA loci, with DRB1 alleles showing the most associated TCRs and HLA-C alleles the fewest. Because HLA typing was unavailable for some donors at each locus, only the typed subset was used in association tests. A further reported finding was that TCR beta sequences accurately predicted the HLA-A and HLA-B alleles for most subjects in the first cohort. A later analysis found that most CMV-associated TCR beta chains appeared HLA-restricted, with HLA associations seemingly driven largely by CMV exposure. For the cohort, immune exposure information was limited to CMV serostatus. A cluster of highly shared sequence variants was judged likely to represent a technical artifact of the sequencing pipeline. Because counts were too low, some 17 rarely observed V segments, including chromosome 9 orphons, were excluded from the earlier analysis of 587 of the donors. Compared with equally common non-associated chains, HLA-associated TCR beta chains in a later analysis were more clonally expanded and had lower generation probabilities. Linkage disequilibrium might explain the correlated functional status among segregating V segments, but an unknown experimental factor could not be ruled out. Some IMGT-functional V segments, including TRBV6-2 and TRBV6-3, could not be told apart with the 87-base-pair reads, so those segments were excluded. The presence/absence analyses assumed that sequencing depth was roughly uniform across donors, and that assumption may not be true. Cytomegalovirus status was reported to be diagnosed by the classifier with high specificity and sensitivity in both the original and validation cohorts.

Worth noting for this clone: Its target antigen remains unknown. The sample holds no much larger clone one base away, and base qualities are not on file.

Inclusive of the bounding cysteine and phenylalanine, the CDR3 is 16 residues long. The kept DNA is CDR3 alone, 48 bases in frame from the first base. The germline V gene (reference sequence) specifies LNHDA as CDR1 and SQIVND as CDR2. V gives up 11 bases and J gives up 6 bases, and the segment between their germline ends measures 25 bases. The cohort was made up of 666 healthy bone marrow donors. At the time of sampling, every cohort member was nominally healthy, though immune exposures that went unrecorded were likely present. The donor tested CMV seronegative and was one of the 352 seronegative cohort members. Each donor provided a peripheral blood sample, and peripheral blood mononuclear cells were used for TCR beta sequencing. Genomic DNA was extracted from the blood cell samples with the Qiagen DNeasy Blood Extraction Kit. Preparation of the library involved the immunoSEQ multiplex PCR assay. For the multiplex PCR, a mixture combining 60 forward primers for TCR Vbeta segments and 13 reverse primers for TCR Jbeta segments was used. Amplification of the CDR3 region of rearranged TCR beta genes was performed with a multiplex PCR assay on genomic DNA. On the Illumina HiSeq System, the amplified TCR beta libraries were sequenced as 87-base-pair reads. The study's own analysis went as follows. In a later analysis, tens of millions of unique TCR beta chains were counted across the roughly 670 repertoires, and roughly 11 million of these chains were shared by at least two donors. To remove PCR and sequencing errors, raw reads were error-corrected and collapsed into unique sequences using a nearest-neighbor algorithm that merged closely related sequences. V, D and J gene segments were assigned by aligning CDR3 sequences to IMGT reference sequences. For a sequence to be retained, a match of at least six nucleotides was required to both a V gene segment and a J gene segment. Rearrangements were classified as productive when the CDR3 lacked stop codons and remained in frame with V and J, and all other rearrangements were classified as non-productive. CDR3 was defined according to IMGT convention as the region running from the second conserved V-encoded cysteine to the conserved J-encoded phenylalanine. The earlier analysis of roughly 590 of the donors excluded any sequence lacking an unambiguous match to a single V gene segment. In an earlier analysis of 587 of the donors, a V segment was called functional when productive rearrangements were above 56.7%, and segregating when the standard deviation between donors exceeded 5%. A statistical classification framework was built for diagnosing cytomegalovirus status from the catalog of TCR beta chain sequences. In a later analysis, TCR nucleotide sequences were compared against IMGT/GENE-DB human TR gene sequences so that V and J genes could be assigned. In a later analysis, CDR3 sequences and most-parsimonious VDJ recombination scenarios were assigned using the TCRdist pipeline. A later analysis defined each TCR beta chain by its CDR3 amino acid sequence plus V-gene family, and excluded reads lacking a unique V-gene family. As a way to deal with suspected cross-contamination and a sequencing artifact, a later analysis dropped nearly 600 nucleotide sequences that were highly shared and had low generation probability. In a later analysis, a clonal expansion index for each public chain was calculated from normalized within-repertoire ranks of inferred template counts. In a later analysis, generation probabilities were computed using a VDJ recombination model fitted to out-of-frame rearrangements, and the results were checked against IGoR. In a later analysis, hypergeometric tests were used to score TCR-TCR, TCR-HLA and TCR-CMV co-occurrence, with a repertoire-size bias correction applied to TCR pairs. A later analysis estimated false discovery rates by permuting HLA or CMV assignments 20 times. In a later analysis, co-occurring TCRs were grouped using DBSCAN, and TCRdist sequence similarity was added for clustering within HLA-allele-positive subsets. Repertoires with fewer than 30,000 or more than 120,000 public chains, plus five repertoires with anomalous nucleotide sharing, were excluded from co-occurrence clustering. TCRdb obtained this table from immuneACCESS and retained in-frame rearrangements with V and J assigned. These tables miss some clones; where compared with another copy, unresolved V genes account for less than half of the shortfall, and the remainder is unexplained. Clonal size and the V and J genes are those of that table, whereas D and trimming came from the DNA. The table for this sample lists approximately 150,000 clones; 80% to 85% of them were counted only once. The ten largest clones capture 2% to 2.5% of the sample.

The specimen sequenced was PBMCs. This clonotype was sampled from a boy between 2 and 15 years old in good health and CMV-seronegative. The V and J genes are TRBV19 and TRBJ2-2; 7 matching bases give a weak D call of TRBD2. The CDR3 region has the sequence CAPRGGSGSKPGELFF. The nucleotides are TGTGCCCCCAGGGGAGGGTCGGGGTCGAAACCCGGGGAGCTGTTTTTT.